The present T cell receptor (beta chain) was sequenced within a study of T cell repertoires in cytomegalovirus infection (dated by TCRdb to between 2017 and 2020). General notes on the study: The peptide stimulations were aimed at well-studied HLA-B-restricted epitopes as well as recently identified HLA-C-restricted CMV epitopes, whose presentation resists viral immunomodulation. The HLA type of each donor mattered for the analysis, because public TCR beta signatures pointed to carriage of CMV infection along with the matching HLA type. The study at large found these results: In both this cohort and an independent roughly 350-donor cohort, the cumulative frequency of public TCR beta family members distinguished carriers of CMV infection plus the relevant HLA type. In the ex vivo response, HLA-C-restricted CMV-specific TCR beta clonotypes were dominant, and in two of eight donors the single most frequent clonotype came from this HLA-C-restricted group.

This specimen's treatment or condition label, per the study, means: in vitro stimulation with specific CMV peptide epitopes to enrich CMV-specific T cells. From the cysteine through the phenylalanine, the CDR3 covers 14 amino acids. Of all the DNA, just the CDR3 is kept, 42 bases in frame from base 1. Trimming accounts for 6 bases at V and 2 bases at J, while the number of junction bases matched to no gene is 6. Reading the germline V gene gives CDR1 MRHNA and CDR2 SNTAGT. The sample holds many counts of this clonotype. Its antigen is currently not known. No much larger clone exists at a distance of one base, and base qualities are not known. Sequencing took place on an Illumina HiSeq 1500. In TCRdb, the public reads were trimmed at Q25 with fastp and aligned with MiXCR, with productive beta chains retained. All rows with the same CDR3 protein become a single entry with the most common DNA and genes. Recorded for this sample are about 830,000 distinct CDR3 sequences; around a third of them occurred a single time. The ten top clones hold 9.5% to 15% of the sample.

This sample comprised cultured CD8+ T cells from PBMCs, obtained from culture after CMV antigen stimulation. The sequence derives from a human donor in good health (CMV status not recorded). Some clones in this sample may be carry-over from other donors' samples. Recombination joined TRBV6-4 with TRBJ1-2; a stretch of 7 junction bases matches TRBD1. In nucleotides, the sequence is TGTGCCAGCAGCCAGACAGGGAAAAACTATGGCTACACCTTC. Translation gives CASSQTGKNYGYTF.